This T cell receptor (beta chain) was found in a study of identical twins. Study results and limitations: Within twin pairs, the out-of-frame alpha sequences they shared showed excess low generation probability.

Each CDR3 protein is one row after TCRdb ran MiXCR on the 5' RACE reads. The table records 200,000 or so distinct CDR3 sequences, around 6.8% of them present only once. Germline values: CDR1 MNHNS, CDR2 SASEGT. V was trimmed by 6 bases and J by 5 bases, leaving 20 bases between them. The CDR3 contains 15 residues. The sample holds a few counts of this clonotype. What it recognizes is unknown. The data also belong to a second study, concerning yellow fever vaccine responses in identical twins.

This TCR derives from a woman between 18 and 30 years old in good health. The sequencing sample was made of memory (CD45RO+) T cells sorted from blood. The chain uses TRBV6-1 and TRBJ2-7, with D possibly being TRBD2 (6 bases). The CDR3 DNA reads TGTGCCAGCAGGGAGGGACTCACGGAATCCGACGAGCAGTACTTC. It translates to CASREGLTESDEQYF.